The rows below give T cell receptor beta chains drawn from one sample of a study of T cells in Graves' hyperthyroidism and ophthalmopathy. MiXCR, applied by TCRdb to the multiplex PCR reads, yields one record per CDR3 protein. The table lists a few hundred thousand distinct CDR3 sequences, around an eighth of them singletons, with around a sixth in the top ten. Sequences were obtained from blood. These TCRs come from a woman younger than 30 with Graves' hyperthyroidism. Both conserved end residues are part of each CDR3. The order of the fields is clone size, V gene, D gene, J gene, CDR3 protein, CDR3 DNA. A D gene is named only where the DNA matches it firmly. Rows give clone size only sometimes, using once, few, many, or a class for an expanded clone.

size: .; V: TRBV7-2; D: TRBD2; J: TRBJ2-1; CDR3: CASSSQRASGFQFF; DNA: TGTGCCAGCAGCTCGCAGAGGGCTAGCGGTTTTCAGTTCTTC
size: few; V: TRBV30; D: TRBD1; J: TRBJ1-2; CDR3: CACRDSNYGYTF; DNA: TGTGCCTGCAGGGACAGTAACTATGGCTACACCTTC
size: many; V: TRBV29-1; D: TRBD2; J: TRBJ2-5; CDR3: CSVEDSHHLAGGLETQYF; DNA: TGCAGCGTTGAAGATTCTCATCATCTAGCGGGGGGGTTGGAGACCCAGTACTTC
size: many; V: TRBV18; D: TRBD2; J: TRBJ2-1; CDR3: CASSPGGSLSNEQFF; DNA: TGTGCCAGCTCACCGGGCGGGAGCCTCAGCAATGAGCAGTTCTTC
size: .; V: TRBV29-1; D: .; J: TRBJ1-1; CDR3: CSVEPADTEAFF; DNA: TGCAGCGTCGAGCCAGCGGACACTGAAGCTTTCTTT
size: few; V: TRBV12-3/TRBV12-4; D: .; J: TRBJ2-1; CDR3: CASSPSTDSYNEQFF; DNA: TGTGCCAGCAGCCCCTCTACCGACTCCTACAATGAGCAGTTCTTC
size: few; V: TRBV9; D: TRBD2; J: TRBJ2-1; CDR3: CASSVTGTSADHEQFF; DNA: TGTGCCAGCAGCGTTACCGGGACTAGCGCCGATCATGAGCAGTTCTTC
size: many; V: TRBV11-2; D: .; J: TRBJ1-1; CDR3: CASSLDKAQNTEAFF; DNA: TGTGCCAGCAGCTTAGATAAGGCCCAGAACACTGAAGCTTTCTTT
size: many; V: TRBV27; D: TRBD2; J: TRBJ2-7; CDR3: CASSLGAGVIHEQYF; DNA: TGTGCCAGCAGTTTAGGTGCGGGAGTGATCCACGAGCAGTACTTC
size: many; V: TRBV12-3/TRBV12-4; D: .; J: TRBJ1-2; CDR3: CASSLGTVIYGYTF; DNA: TGTGCCAGCAGTTTAGGGACAGTTATCTATGGCTACACCTTC
size: few; V: TRBV29-1; D: .; J: TRBJ2-7; CDR3: CSVQTSEQYF; DNA: TGCAGCGTTCAAACCTCCGAGCAGTACTTC
size: few; V: TRBV7-8; D: .; J: TRBJ2-7; CDR3: CASSKQGILYEQYF; DNA: TGTGCCAGCAGCAAACAGGGAATCCTCTACGAGCAGTACTTC
size: .; V: TRBV29-1; D: .; J: TRBJ2-6; CDR3: CSVGDRGANVLTF; DNA: TGCAGCGTTGGGGATCGGGGGGCCAACGTCCTGACTTTC